This is a list of T cell receptor beta chains from one sample in a study of cytotoxic CD8 clonotypes in ibrutinib-treated CLL. Produced via immunoSEQ multiplex PCR; TCRdb's table is partial and in-frame only. Among approximately 190,000 clones listed, just over 70% were seen once. The sequences come from PBMCs, collected after 12 months of ibrutinib treatment. The receptor source for this set is a human donor with chronic lymphocytic leukemia. Each CDR3 is given with its conserved first and last residue. D genes are given only for firm matches. Clone size appears in some rows only: once, few, many, or a class for an expanded clone.

>TRBV6-6|TRBD1|15|TRBJ1-2|NA
CASTGPGQINYGYTF
TGTGCCAGCACCGGACCGGGACAGATAAACTATGGCTACACCTTC
>TRBV12-5|TRBD2|19|TRBJ2-1|NA
CASASSQVGGLTRPNEQFF
TGTGCTAGTGCCAGCTCACAGGTTGGGGGACTAACCCGTCCAAATGAGCAGTTCTTC
>TRBV4-2|TRBD2|17|TRBJ2-7|few
CASSRGVLAGASYEQYF
TGTGCCAGCAGCCGGGGAGTTCTAGCGGGAGCCTCCTACGAGCAGTACTTC
>TRBV9|NA|15|TRBJ1-1|few
CASSVLSGTNTEAFF
TGTGCCAGCAGCGTTCTCTCGGGTACGAACACTGAAGCTTTCTTT
>TRBV7-3|TRBD1|14|TRBJ1-1|NA
CASSLGQRGTEAFF
TGTGCCAGCAGCTTGGGACAGCGGGGGACTGAAGCTTTCTTT
>TRBV5-1|TRBD2|15|TRBJ2-1|NA
CASRPGGRAGNEQFF
TGCGCCAGCAGGCCTGGCGGGAGGGCCGGTAATGAGCAGTTCTTC
>TRBV30|NA|17|TRBJ1-4|NA
CAWSVLRSDPTNEKLFF
TGTGCCTGGAGTGTACTTAGGTCAGACCCGACTAATGAAAAACTGTTTTTT
>TRBV4-2|NA|16|TRBJ1-5|few
CASSQAIQGGNQPQHF
TGTGCCAGCAGCCAAGCCATCCAGGGCGGGAATCAGCCCCAGCATTTT
>TRBV7-9|TRBD1|17|TRBJ2-2|once
CASSPPLRDSNTGELFF
TGTGCCAGCAGCCCGCCCCTCCGGGACAGTAACACCGGGGAGCTGTTTTTT
>TRBV28|NA|12|TRBJ2-5|NA
CASSDPPETQYF
TGTGCCAGCAGTGATCCCCCAGAGACCCAGTACTTC